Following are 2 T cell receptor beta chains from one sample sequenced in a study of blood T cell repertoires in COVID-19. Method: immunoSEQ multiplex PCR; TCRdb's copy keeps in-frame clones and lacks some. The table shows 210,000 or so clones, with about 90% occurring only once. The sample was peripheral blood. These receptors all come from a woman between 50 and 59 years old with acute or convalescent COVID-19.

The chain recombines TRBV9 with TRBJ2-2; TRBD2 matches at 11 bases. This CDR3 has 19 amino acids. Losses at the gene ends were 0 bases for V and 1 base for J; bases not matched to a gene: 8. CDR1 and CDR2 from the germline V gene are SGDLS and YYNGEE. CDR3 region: CASSVALLAGALNTGELFF. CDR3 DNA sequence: TGTGCCAGCAGCGTAGCCCTACTAGCGGGAGCGCTGAACACCGGGGAGCTGTTTTTT.

CDR3: CASSLAGASGGWDTQYF. The CDR3 DNA is TGTGCCAGCAGCTTAGCAGGGGCTAGCGGGGGATGGGATACGCAGTATTTT. V is TRBV7-2 and J is TRBJ2-3; the match to TRBD2 covers 10 bases. CDR3 length: 17 residues. CDR1 SGHTA and CDR2 FQGNSA come from the germline V gene. V was pared by 0 bases and J by 6 bases, with 9 bases of the junction left unmatched.